The T cell receptor beta chain under discussion was sequenced for a study of cytomegalovirus exposure and HLA in healthy donors. It was with 60 Vbeta and 13 Jbeta primers that the PCR ran. Here immunoSEQ multiplex PCR was the method, and the copy in TCRdb shows in-frame clones only, minus some. Seen here are roughly 120,000 clones, under 85% observed once, and the top ten hold approximately 3.9%. Trimming stripped 4 bases from V and 3 bases from J, with 8 bases between. Germline CDR1 SGDLS, CDR2 YYNGEE. This CDR3 region has 13 residues. General study results and limits: The authors excluded some V segments, including TRBV6-2 and TRBV6-3, as indistinguishable.

As regards this clone: The antigen is unknown.

This chain joins TRBV9 and TRBJ2-1; possibly TRBD2 for D (6 bases). The origin of this receptor is a woman aged 50 to 60 in good health and CMV-seropositive. The sample was PBMCs. This chain's CDR3 is CASSPGDYNEQFF. CDR3 coding DNA: TGTGCCAGCAGCCCGGGGGACTACAATGAGCAGTTCTTC. The full variable domain, completed using reference TRBV9 and TRBJ2-1, is DSGVTQTPKHLITATGQRVTLRCSPRSGDLSVYWYQQSLDQGLQFLIQYYNGEERAKGNILERFSAQQFPDLHSELNLSSLELGDSALYFCASSPGDYNEQFFGPGTRLTVL.